This T cell receptor (beta chain) was profiled in a study of CD8+ T cells in alopecia areata. Notes on the study in general: Patients shared TCRs less clearly than mice did, possibly for HLA-related reasons. It was lesional scalp, especially alopecia totalis/universalis, that showed higher clonality than normal scalp. Sequenced scalp T cells also include alphabeta T cells resident in normal skin.

Cell sorting was applied to PBMCs, and CD4+ and CD8+ T cells were collected. RNA, once extracted, was reverse transcribed into cDNA for use as the sequencing template. TCRdb keeps only in-frame clones here, not all; method: immunoSEQ multiplex PCR. The table includes 100,000 to 150,000 clones, around 50% detected once. This clone was seen a few times. Antigen: not known. The source of this sequence is a human donor with alopecia areata. The sample was NKG2D-low CD8+ T cells sorted from blood.

This chain's CDR3 is CAILTVTNEQFF. CDR3 bases: TGTGCCATCCTGACAGTAACCAATGAGCAGTTCTTC. V usage is TRBV10-3 and J usage is TRBJ2-1, with D perhaps matching TRBD1 (5 bases). The germline V gene has CDR1 ENHRY and CDR2 SYGVKD. Trimming took 8 bases from V and 6 from J, leaving 11 bases between them. The CDR3 extends over 12 amino acids.